This T cell receptor beta chain is from a study of T cells in Graves' hyperthyroidism and ophthalmopathy (dated by TCRdb to about 2019). Regarding the study in general: Peripheral blood samples were taken at initial diagnosis, before any treatment was given. Prospective prediction of ophthalmopathy was tested in an independent validation cohort of 18 to 20 hyperthyroidism patients and 15 to 17 patients who later progressed to ophthalmopathy. Once sampling was done, hyperthyroidism patients were given methimazole at a starting dose of 30 mg daily, whereas ophthalmopathy patients were given high-dose intravenous methylprednisolone. To identify TCR V-J signatures that set the groups apart, the researchers used a discovery cohort of roughly 100 patients, made up of some 41 with Graves' ophthalmopathy and 55 to 65 with stable Graves' hyperthyroidism. The 90 or so discovery patients were randomly split 7:3 into training and test sets. According to the paper, TCR Vbeta CDR3 sequencing was carried out on approximately 140 peripheral blood samples, which came from 40 to 45 ophthalmopathy, 80 or so hyperthyroidism and roughly 17 progressor patients. In addition, the study compared T-cell repertoires in thyroid tissue and in blood from roughly six Graves' hyperthyroidism patients. Findings and caveats that apply to the study as a whole: Sample size was not statistically predetermined, and blinding of investigators to group allocation was not performed. Most expanded thyroid clonotypes (frequency above 0.001) were also found in blood, which suggests that blood repertoires may mirror thyroid immune responses. A model built on a 13 V-J signature distinguished ophthalmopathy from stable hyperthyroidism, reaching about 88% sensitivity and 81% to 83% specificity in cross-validation and 80%/75% in testing. In validation, progression to ophthalmopathy was predicted by the model with roughly 71% sensitivity and roughly 72% specificity, a median of approximately 7.1 months before onset.

Moderately to severely active disease, a Clinical Activity Score of at least 3, a NOSPECS grade of at least 4, and a duration under 3 months were present in ophthalmopathy patients. Any patient with an uncontrolled infection, another autoimmune disease, pregnancy or lactation was excluded. Diagnoses were based on clinical symptoms, serum thyroxine and TRAb, thyroid ultrasound and orbital computed tomography. Ficoll-Paque density gradient centrifugation was used to isolate PBMCs from approximately 10 ml of fresh peripheral blood. Total RNA was extracted using Trizol reagent, and RNA quality was assessed on an Agilent 2100 Bioanalyzer. In its sample, this clonotype was seen a few times. Its recognized antigen is unknown. There are no base qualities to consult, and no much larger clone falls within one base. The CDR3 contains 13 residues, cysteine and phenylalanine counted. CDR3 DNA only is kept here, 39 bases in frame from base 1. Trimming removed 0 bases from V and 1 base from J, leaving 6 bases between the germline ends. Taken from the germline V gene (reference sequence), the CDR1 and CDR2 loops are DFQATT and SNEGSKA.

The TCR beta CDR3 regions were amplified from RNA transcripts. The first round of RT-PCR for the TCR CDR3 was performed with the HTBI primer set and the Qiagen OneStep RT-PCR kit. Libraries were constructed in a second round of multiplex PCR, after which size selection and purification were carried out. The libraries were sequenced on an Illumina HiSeq2000 using paired-end 100 bp reads. The source study handled its data this way. Raw data were processed with SOAPnuke, discarding reads with adapters, uncalled bases, mean Phred below 15, or no exact constant-primer or identifier match. High-quality paired reads were merged with COPE v1.2.5, and unique nucleotide sequences were defined as clonotypes. MiTCR v1.1 was used to align the clonotypes against IMGT TRBV, TRBD and TRBJ reference segments. The analysis included only V-J combinations with a frequency above 0.0001, which together covered approximately 99% of the repertoires. The TCS score was defined as the ratio of F50 (clonal expansion) to E x V (chaos), calculated using BLOSUM62-based TCRdist between CDR3 peptides within each V-J. Welch's t-statistics and random forest reduced approximately 520 V-J features to 10 to 15, which were used in a naive Bayes classifier (R e1071). TCRdb reprocessing: public reads trimmed at Q25 with fastp, clones called with MiXCR, in-frame beta chains kept. Each CDR3 protein gets just one entry, which takes the most common genes and DNA from the rows behind it. V and J calls and clone size were set by TCRdb, not the authors. This sample holds some 270,000 distinct CDR3 sequences; over 20% were observed only once. Around 32% of the sample lies in the top ten.

The chain uses TRBV20-1 and TRBJ1-1, with the D gene uncertain. This TCR came from a woman aged 40-49 years with Graves' ophthalmopathy. Source material: blood. The bases read TGCAGTGCTAGAGACACGGAGAACACTGAAGCTTTCTTT. Translated, it gives CSARDTENTEAFF.